These T cell receptor beta chains were read from a single sample in a study of blood T cell repertoires in COVID-19. Libraries were prepared by immunoSEQ multiplex PCR; TCRdb keeps only in-frame clonotypes and omits some of them. The sample has fewer than 150,000 clones; roughly four fifths are singletons. Sequenced material: peripheral blood. All receptors come from a human donor in a cohort sampled during active COVID-19. The CDR3 runs from the conserved cysteine through the conserved F or W. The D gene is left open where the match is weak. For some rows the clone size is stated as once, few or many, or as a class when expanded; others skip it.

cdr3_aa,j_call,clone_size,d_call,v_call
CASSLSPTGTEDGYTF,TRBJ1-2,-,TRBD1,TRBV27
CAWSRGNQPQHF,TRBJ1-5,-,-,TRBV30
CASSATTRSGEQYF,TRBJ2-7,-,-,TRBV11-2
CASSLGNRANINVLTF,TRBJ2-6,-,-,TRBV7-6
CARQDNYGYTF,TRBJ1-2,-,-,TRBV2
CASSKSGTGPYNEQFF,TRBJ2-1,-,TRBD1,TRBV11-2
CASSFNRAEGGYTF,TRBJ1-2,-,-,TRBV6-5
CSVEERDRGTYEQYF,TRBJ2-7,-,TRBD1,TRBV29-1
CAISPTLVSAQYF,TRBJ2-3,-,-,TRBV10-3
CAWGLQETQYF,TRBJ2-5,few,-,TRBV30
CASSQDHGYQPQHF,TRBJ1-5,-,-,TRBV4-2
CASSPTSGGETQYF,TRBJ2-5,-,TRBD2,TRBV7-2
CASNGDGSGDTDTQYF,TRBJ2-3,-,TRBD2,TRBV9
CASREGASEQYF,TRBJ2-7,-,-,TRBV6-6
CAWSVRGGEAFF,TRBJ1-1,-,-,TRBV30
CASSEAGTGVYEQYF,TRBJ2-7,-,TRBD1,TRBV6-1
CASSLSLGSGVDTEAFF,TRBJ1-1,-,-,TRBV18
CASSYPTRLGTEAFF,TRBJ1-1,-,-,TRBV6-5
CASSQGTSGAYQETQYF,TRBJ2-5,few,TRBD2,TRBV4-2
CASSLVGGLAGNTIYF,TRBJ1-3,-,-,TRBV5-1
CASSSGSGGGADTQYF,TRBJ2-3,-,TRBD2,TRBV5-4
CASSLSSGQHSYEQYF,TRBJ2-7,-,TRBD1,TRBV5-1
CASSGGGEKLFF,TRBJ1-4,-,-,TRBV28
CASSLAGTGNTIYF,TRBJ1-3,-,-,TRBV27
CASSPTREGHQPQHF,TRBJ1-5,-,-,TRBV4-1
CASSYRRDSNQPQHF,TRBJ1-5,-,-,TRBV9
CASSSDRATDTQYF,TRBJ2-3,-,TRBD1,TRBV2
CASSITGGRDTEAFF,TRBJ1-1,-,TRBD1,TRBV7-9
CATSSSGGDGELFF,TRBJ2-2,-,TRBD2,TRBV24-1
CASSLGGGQPQHF,TRBJ1-5,-,-,TRBV5-5
CASSAGIFYGYTF,TRBJ1-2,-,-,TRBV27
CASSWGGNEAFF,TRBJ1-1,few,-,TRBV7-9
CATSRARGPDYEQYF,TRBJ2-7,-,TRBD1,TRBV15
CASSTDRDQPQHF,TRBJ1-5,few,TRBD1,TRBV5-5
CASSLGTGLIGGQPQHF,TRBJ1-5,-,TRBD1,TRBV28
CASSLAGNTEAFF,TRBJ1-1,-,-,TRBV27
CASSRGPGTEAFF,TRBJ1-1,-,TRBD1,TRBV14
CASRQGRNTGELFF,TRBJ2-2,-,-,TRBV27
CSGDSYNEQFF,TRBJ2-1,-,TRBD1,TRBV20-1
CASMGREDEKLFF,TRBJ1-4,-,-,TRBV19
CASSQDPARFETQYF,TRBJ2-5,-,-,TRBV4-2
CASSLSPGPLNGEQYF,TRBJ2-7,-,-,TRBV27
CASSSGQGGTGELFF,TRBJ2-2,few,TRBD1,TRBV5-1
CASSIGVGAGYEQYF,TRBJ2-7,few,-,TRBV19
CASSFEGPGANVLTF,TRBJ2-6,-,-,TRBV5-4